Ten or more counts support the clone carrying this T cell receptor beta chain. Antigen specificity is unknown. Quantitative 5'-RACE with molecular barcodes generated TCR beta libraries. TCRdb redid the calling of the 5' RACE reads with MiXCR, one entry per CDR3 protein. The sample includes about 540,000 distinct CDR3 sequences, roughly 12% seen only once; the top ten take approximately 6.3%. The data were taken from a study of CD8 T cells in ankylosing spondylitis. The CDR3 extends over 15 amino acids. Trimming pared 2 bases from V and 3 bases from J, leaving 13 bases between. Findings and limits, study-wide: Ankylosing spondylitis blood seemed to carry a telltale TCR beta motif made of several highly homologous variants. As for the disease-linked clones, they showed a CD8+ phenotype and occurred at relatively low frequencies in peripheral blood. Significant enrichment of disease-linked clones was reported in matched ankylosing spondylitis synovial fluid.

The gene calls are TRBV12-3 or TRBV12-4 and TRBJ2-5; weak D call: TRBD1 (5 bases). The origin of this receptor is a male donor with ankylosing spondylitis. Sequencing was carried out using blood, either unsorted or a sorted T cell fraction (not recorded which). The CDR3 reads CASSLPPGRKETQYF. CDR3 DNA: TGTGCCAGCAGTTTACCTCCAGGGCGGAAAGAGACCCAGTACTTC.